This TCR beta chain came from a study of CD8+CD57+ T cells in acquired aplastic anemia. About the research overall: An average of about 3.4 ug of DNA was obtained from sorted CD4+ and CD8+ cells.

Researchers used genomic DNA as the template to profile TCR beta VDJ and CDR3. TCRdb reprocessed the reads via MiXCR and lists one record per CDR3 protein. The data contain around 170,000 distinct CDR3 sequences, about 60% of them seen just once; the ten biggest clones take up 45%. The receptor's source is a human donor in good health. The sequenced sample consisted of sorted CD4+, CD8+, or CD8+CD57+ T cells (not recorded which) from PBMCs.

The CDR3 DNA follows: TGTGCCAGCAGCGAAGCGGGGGGATCCTACGAGCAGTACTTC. The encoded protein is CASSEAGGSYEQYF. The chain joins TRBV7-3 to TRBJ2-7; the match to TRBD2 covers 9 bases. V shed 5 bases, J shed 1 base, and the junction held 3 bases outside the gene matches. The CDR3 sequence is 14 residues long. Germline V gives CDR1 SGHTA, CDR2 FQGTGA.